The clone carrying this T cell receptor beta chain was found once. The sample belongs to a study of cytomegalovirus exposure and HLA in healthy donors. With 60 Vbeta and 13 Jbeta primers, the PCR was carried out. The table came from immunoSEQ multiplex PCR; TCRdb's copy has only in-frame clones and leaves some out. The sample shows about 130,000 clones, approximately 83% of them seen only once. The CDR3 is 16 amino acids. Germline loops: CDR1 SGHTA, CDR2 FQGNSA. Losses at the gene ends were 1 base for V and 10 bases for J; bases not matched to a gene: 10. The genes are TRBV7-2 and TRBJ1-1; 12 bases are a match to TRBD1. The TCR comes from a man in his forties in good health and CMV-seronegative. The sequencing sample was made of PBMCs. The CDR3 region is CASSLDAGTGGLTAFF. For the CDR3, the DNA is TGTGCCAGCAGCTTAGACGCCGGGACAGGGGGCTTAACAGCTTTCTTT.